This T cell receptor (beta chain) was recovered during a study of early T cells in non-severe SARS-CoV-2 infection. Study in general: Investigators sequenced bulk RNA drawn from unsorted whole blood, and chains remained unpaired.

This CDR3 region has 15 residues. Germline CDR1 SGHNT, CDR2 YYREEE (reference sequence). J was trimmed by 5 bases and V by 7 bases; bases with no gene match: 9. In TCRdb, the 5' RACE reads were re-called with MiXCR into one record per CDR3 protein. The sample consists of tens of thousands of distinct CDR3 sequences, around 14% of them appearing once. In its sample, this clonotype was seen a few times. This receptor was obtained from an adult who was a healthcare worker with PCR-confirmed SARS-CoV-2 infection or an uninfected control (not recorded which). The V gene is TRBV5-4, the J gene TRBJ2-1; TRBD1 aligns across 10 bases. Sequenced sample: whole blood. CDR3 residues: CASRRQGADHNEQFF. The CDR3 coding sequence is TGTGCCAGCCGCAGACAGGGGGCAGACCACAATGAGCAGTTCTTC.